A single sample is the source of the 7 T cell receptor beta chains below, sequenced in a study of PD-L1 blockade in urothelial cancer. Here immunoSEQ multiplex PCR was the method, and the copy in TCRdb shows in-frame clones only, minus some. The sample has about 24,000 clones; roughly 89% are singletons. This specimen consisted of PBMCs, obtained around atezolizumab (anti-PD-L1) treatment. The receptor set was obtained from a man between 45 and 60 years old with urothelial cancer.

Note on this clone: One end of the junction does not line up with germline, which may come from a read error. The rearrangement links TRBV23-1 to TRBJ1-6, with TRBD1 matching 7 bases. TRBV23-1 is classed as an ORF, of uncertain function. CDR3 size: 18 residues. CDR3 loop: CASSQSLTGVVVDSPLHF. The DNA for the CDR3 is TGCGCCAGCAGCCAATCACTAACAGGGGTAGTTGTGGATTCACCCCTCCACTTT.

This clone has a single count. The chain combines TRBV27 with TRBJ1-2; TRBD1 matches at 9 bases. This CDR3 comprises 13 residues. V trimming: 6 bases; J trimming: 1 base; junction bases outside the gene matches: 0. Per the germline V gene, CDR1 is MNHEY and CDR2 is SMNVEV (reference sequence). CDR3 nucleotide sequence: TGTGCCAGCAGGACAGGGGGTAACTATGGCTACACCTTC. The encoded protein is CASRTGGNYGYTF.

The rearrangement uses TRBV6-5 and TRBJ2-1; 7 bases match TRBD2. With V trimmed by 6 bases and J by 8 bases, 13 bases remained unmatched. The CDR3 loop spans 15 amino acids. Per the germline V gene, CDR1 is MNHEY and CDR2 is SVGAGI. CDR3 sequence (DNA): TGTGCCAGCAGCCTTAGCGGGCTAATCAGTTATGAGCAGTTCTTC. It codes for CASSLSGLISYEQFF.

The chain recombines TRBV6-7 with TRBJ2-1; TRBD1 matches at 10 bases. TRBV6-7 is recorded as an ORF, its role being uncertain. V trimming: 2 bases; J trimming: 0 bases; junction bases outside the gene matches: 16. This CDR3 region has 21 residues. In DNA, the CDR3 is TGTGCCAGCAGTTACCCCAGTTTGGGTTCCGACAGGGGGCCCTCCTACAATGAGCAGTTCTTC. This translates into CASSYPSLGSDRGPSYNEQFF.

The V gene is TRBV4-3, the J gene TRBJ2-5, with D possibly TRBD2 on 6 matching bases. The germline CDR1 and CDR2 sequences are LGHNA and YSLEER. CDR3 length equals 17 residues. V was trimmed by 4 bases and J by 1 base, leaving 19 bases between them. CDR3 sequence: CASSPYREMVFQETQYF. Here the CDR3 DNA reads TGCGCCAGCAGCCCTTACCGGGAGATGGTCTTCCAAGAGACCCAGTACTTC.

V and J are TRBV9 and TRBJ2-3, with 7 bases matching TRBD2. This CDR3 is built from 14 residues. J was trimmed by 0 bases and V by 4 bases; bases with no gene match: 2. Germline-derived CDR1 and CDR2 are SGDLS and YYNGEE. CDR3 protein: CASSFSGSTDTQYF. In nucleotides, the CDR3 is TGTGCCAGCAGCTTTAGCGGGAGCACAGATACGCAGTATTTT.

This rearrangement joins TRBV11-2 to TRBJ2-5; no clear D gene. CDR1 is SGHAT, CDR2 FQNNGV, per germline. Deletions cut 5 bases from V and 2 bases from J, with 3 bases between. The CDR3 runs 11 residues. The CDR3 reads CASSPQETQYF. CDR3 in DNA: TGTGCCAGCAGCCCTCAAGAGACCCAGTACTTC.